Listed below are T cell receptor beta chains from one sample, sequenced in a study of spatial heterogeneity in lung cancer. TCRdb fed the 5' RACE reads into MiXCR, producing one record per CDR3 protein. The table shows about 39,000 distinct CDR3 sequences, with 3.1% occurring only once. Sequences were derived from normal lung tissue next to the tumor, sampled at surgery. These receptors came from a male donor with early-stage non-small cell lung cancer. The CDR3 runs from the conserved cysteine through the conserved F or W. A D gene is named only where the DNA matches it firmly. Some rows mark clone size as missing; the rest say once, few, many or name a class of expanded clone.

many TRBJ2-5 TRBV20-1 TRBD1 TGCAGTGCTGAACACAGGGGAGAGACCCAGTACTTC CSAEHRGETQYF
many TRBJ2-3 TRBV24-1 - TGTGCCACCAGAGAGGACGGAACCACAGATACGCAGTATTTT CATREDGTTDTQYF
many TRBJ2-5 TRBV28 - TGTGCCAGCAGAATCCAGGGGCAGGAGACCCAGTACTTC CASRIQGQETQYF
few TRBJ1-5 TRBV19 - TGTGCCAGTAGTAGCGGTTCGGGGAATCAGCCCCAGCATTTT CASSSGSGNQPQHF
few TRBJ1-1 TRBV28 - TGTGCCAGCAGTCTCCTCGCCGGGGGTAGGAACACTGAAGCTTTCTTT CASSLLAGGRNTEAFF
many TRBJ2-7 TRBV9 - TGTGCCAGCAGCGTAGAGCCGGGGGCTTCCTACGAGCAGTACTTC CASSVEPGASYEQYF
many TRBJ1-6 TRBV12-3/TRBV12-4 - TGTGCCAGCACCCAGGCCGTAGGGGTTTCACCCCTCCACTTT CASTQAVGVSPLHF
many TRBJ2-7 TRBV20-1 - TGCAGTGCTGACGGACGGGGAAGGGAGCAGTACTTC CSADGRGREQYF
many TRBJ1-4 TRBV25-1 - TGTGCCAGCAGTGAACTAAGATGGGGTAGGGAAAAACTGTTTTTT CASSELRWGREKLFF
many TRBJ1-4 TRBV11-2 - TGTGCCAGCAGCTCCGGACTTGAAAAACTGTTTTTT CASSSGLEKLFF
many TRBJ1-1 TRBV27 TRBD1 TGTGCCAGCAGTCCAACAGGGGGAAGGACTGAAGCTTTCTTT CASSPTGGRTEAFF
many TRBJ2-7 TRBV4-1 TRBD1 TGCGCCAGCAGCCACGGGACAGGTTTCTACGAGCAGTACTTC CASSHGTGFYEQYF
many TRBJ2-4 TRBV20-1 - TGCAGTGCTAGAGATATGGGCAATAACATTCAGTACTTC CSARDMGNNIQYF
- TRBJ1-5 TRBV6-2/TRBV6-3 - TGTGCCAGCAGTTACGAGGCCCGACAGCCCCAGCATTTT CASSYEARQPQHF
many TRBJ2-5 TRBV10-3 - TGTGCCATCAGTGAGCCAAGGGAGACCCAGTACTTC CAISEPRETQYF
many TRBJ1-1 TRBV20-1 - TGCAGTGCTACCCCCGTCACCAGGGGAAACACTGAAGCTTTCTTT CSATPVTRGNTEAFF
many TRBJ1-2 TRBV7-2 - TGTGCCAGCAGCTTAGATGGCGGTGGCTACACCTTC CASSLDGGGYTF
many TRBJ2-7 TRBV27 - TGTGCCAGCAGTTACCGGACTACCTACGAGCAGTACTTC CASSYRTTYEQYF
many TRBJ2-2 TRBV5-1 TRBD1 TGCGCCAGCAGACGGTACCAGGACAGGGTCCCCGGGGAGCTGTTTTTT CASRRYQDRVPGELFF
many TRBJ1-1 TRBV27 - TGTGCCAGCAGCTTCTCAGGGAACACTGAAGCTTTCTTT CASSFSGNTEAFF
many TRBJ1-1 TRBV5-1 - TGCGCCAGCAGCTTTGGTTTGGACGGTAGGAACACTGAAGCTTTCTTT CASSFGLDGRNTEAFF
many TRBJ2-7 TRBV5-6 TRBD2 TGTGCCAGCAGCTTACAGCGGGAGAGCGAGCAGTACTTC CASSLQRESEQYF
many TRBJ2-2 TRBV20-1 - TGCAGTGCTAGACCCCGGGGACGAAACACCGGGGAGCTGTTTTTT CSARPRGRNTGELFF
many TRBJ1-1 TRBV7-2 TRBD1 TGTGCCAGCAGCCTAGCGACAGGGAGGGTTTCTGAAGCTTTCTTT CASSLATGRVSEAFF
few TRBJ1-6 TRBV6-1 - TGTGCCAGCAGGCCGGCAGGGGTTAGGAATTCACCCCTCCACTTT CASRPAGVRNSPLHF
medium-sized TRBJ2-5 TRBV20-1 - TGCAGTGCCCTTAAGGAGCTAGCGAGCACCGCCGAGACCCAGTACTTC CSALKELASTAETQYF
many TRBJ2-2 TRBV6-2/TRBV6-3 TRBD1 TGTGCCACCAAAACCGGGACAGGGGACACCGGGGAGCTGTTTTTT CATKTGTGDTGELFF
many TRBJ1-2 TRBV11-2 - TGTGCCAGCAGCCCAGAGGTCCAGGGAGGCTACACCTTC CASSPEVQGGYTF
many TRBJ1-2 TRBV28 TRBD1 TGTGCCAGCAGGAGACAGGGCGACTATGGCTACACCTTC CASRRQGDYGYTF
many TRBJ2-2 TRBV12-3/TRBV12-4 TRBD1 TGTGCCACCTCGGGACAGGTAGCCGGGGAGCTGTTTTTT CATSGQVAGELFF
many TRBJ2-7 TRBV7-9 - TGTGCCAGCAGCTCCCCTACCCAAACCTACGAGCAGTACTTC CASSSPTQTYEQYF
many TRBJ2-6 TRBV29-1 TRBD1 TGCAGCGTTGGACAGGGGGCTGGGGCCAACGTCCTGACTTTC CSVGQGAGANVLTF
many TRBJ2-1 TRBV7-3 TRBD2 TGTGCCAGCAGCTTAACGGGACTAGCTCACAATGAGCAGTTCTTC CASSLTGLAHNEQFF
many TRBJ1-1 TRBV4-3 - TGCGCCAGCAGCCAAGATTTCCAGAGGGAAGCTTTCTTT CASSQDFQREAFF
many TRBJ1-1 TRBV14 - TGTGCCAGCAGCCTACAGGAGGGGACTGAAGCTTTCTTT CASSLQEGTEAFF
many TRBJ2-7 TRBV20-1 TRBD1 TGCAGTGCTAGAGATTCACTACAGGGGTACGAGCAGTACTTC CSARDSLQGYEQYF
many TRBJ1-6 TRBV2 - TGTGCCAGCAGTCCAGGGGCCCTCCCTAATTCACCCCTCCACTTT CASSPGALPNSPLHF
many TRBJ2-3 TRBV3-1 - TGTGCCAGCAGCCAAGACACAGATACGCAGTATTTT CASSQDTDTQYF